This T cell receptor (beta chain) appears in the sequencing data of a study of somatic mutations in cytotoxic T cells in rheumatoid arthritis. The CDR3 sequence is 16 residues long. V was clipped by 0 bases and J by 1 base; unmatched bases: 1. Germline V gene lookup returns CDR1 SGDLS and CDR2 YYNGEE. This table comes from immunoSEQ multiplex PCR, and its TCRdb copy is limited to in-frame clones, with some not included. The sample has 4,500 to 5,000 clones, about three quarters seen once. The sample was CD8+ T cells sorted from blood. The chain links TRBV9 to TRBJ2-2; 9 bases fit TRBD1. The clonotype comes from a man between 70 and 80 years old with rheumatoid arthritis. The CDR3 nucleotides read TGTGCCAGCAGCGTAGCGGGACAGGGGAACACCGGGGAGCTGTTTTTT. This codes for CASSVAGQGNTGELFF.